These T cell receptor beta chains were read from a single sample in a study of regulatory T cells in long-lasting Graves disease. TCRdb ran MiXCR on the multiplex PCR reads and lists one entry per CDR3 protein. This table has 400,000 to 500,000 distinct CDR3 sequences, about 15% appearing once. This sample also belongs to another study, concerning T cells in Graves' hyperthyroidism and ophthalmopathy.

Sequencing was performed on peripheral blood mononuclear cells (PBMCs), taken at new diagnosis, from a patient treated with antithyroid drugs. The origin of the receptors is a woman aged 30 to 39 with Graves disease. Each CDR3 is given without its conserved first and last residue. The order of the fields is CDR3 protein, J gene, V gene.

CDR3aa: ASSLRDSPYEQY
j_gene: TRBJ2-7
v_gene: TRBV7-9

CDR3aa: ASSFGGSSYNEQF
j_gene: TRBJ2-1
v_gene: TRBV12-3/TRBV12-4

CDR3aa: ASSGSFQGKETQY
j_gene: NA
v_gene: TRBV10-1

CDR3aa: SARDRGGGRARSYNEQF
j_gene: TRBJ2-1
v_gene: TRBV20-1

CDR3aa: ASSYTTGGGNYGYT
j_gene: TRBJ1-2
v_gene: TRBV6-2/TRBV6-3

CDR3aa: SARFQPGTDTQY
j_gene: TRBJ2-3
v_gene: TRBV20-1

CDR3aa: ASSSPLPDRGNSYEQY
j_gene: TRBJ2-7
v_gene: TRBV2

CDR3aa: ASSDKSGRVYNEQF
j_gene: TRBJ2-1
v_gene: TRBV25-1

CDR3aa: ASSFSGTLGYT
j_gene: TRBJ1-2
v_gene: TRBV7-9

CDR3aa: ASSPKGPGGQPQH
j_gene: TRBJ1-5
v_gene: TRBV18

CDR3aa: ASSILGTGAGAF
j_gene: TRBJ1-1
v_gene: TRBV19

CDR3aa: ASRGTEPYGYT
j_gene: TRBJ1-2
v_gene: TRBV6-2/TRBV6-3

CDR3aa: ASSFPGLASEQY
j_gene: TRBJ2-7
v_gene: TRBV27

CDR3aa: ASSIITGTGVGTEAF
j_gene: TRBJ1-1
v_gene: TRBV9

CDR3aa: AISESGVEAF
j_gene: TRBJ1-1
v_gene: TRBV10-3

CDR3aa: AISESGSIQDTGELF
j_gene: TRBJ2-2
v_gene: TRBV10-3

CDR3aa: ASSLSAGATYNEQF
j_gene: TRBJ2-1
v_gene: TRBV27

CDR3aa: ASSLQDEQF
j_gene: TRBJ2-1
v_gene: TRBV12-3/TRBV12-4

CDR3aa: ASSPQPSGSAADTQY
j_gene: TRBJ2-3
v_gene: TRBV11-3

CDR3aa: ASSEGQSYEQY
j_gene: TRBJ2-7
v_gene: TRBV10-1

CDR3aa: ASSQDVASPFYEQY
j_gene: TRBJ2-7
v_gene: TRBV4-2

CDR3aa: ASSPDGSNTEAF
j_gene: TRBJ1-1
v_gene: TRBV18

CDR3aa: AGLGQGETQY
j_gene: TRBJ2-5
v_gene: TRBV2

CDR3aa: ASSLGRTSGLSYNEQF
j_gene: TRBJ2-1
v_gene: TRBV7-9

CDR3aa: ASSLVVGAGDTQY
j_gene: TRBJ2-3
v_gene: TRBV5-1

CDR3aa: ASSLALQGAVFETEAF
j_gene: TRBJ1-1
v_gene: TRBV7-9

CDR3aa: ASSQEGGREEQF
j_gene: TRBJ2-1
v_gene: TRBV4-1

CDR3aa: ASTFKGILAKNIQY
j_gene: TRBJ2-4
v_gene: TRBV27

CDR3aa: ASSKEYSNQPQH
j_gene: TRBJ1-5
v_gene: TRBV6-2/TRBV6-3

CDR3aa: SAPKLAGAGELF
j_gene: TRBJ2-2
v_gene: TRBV20-1